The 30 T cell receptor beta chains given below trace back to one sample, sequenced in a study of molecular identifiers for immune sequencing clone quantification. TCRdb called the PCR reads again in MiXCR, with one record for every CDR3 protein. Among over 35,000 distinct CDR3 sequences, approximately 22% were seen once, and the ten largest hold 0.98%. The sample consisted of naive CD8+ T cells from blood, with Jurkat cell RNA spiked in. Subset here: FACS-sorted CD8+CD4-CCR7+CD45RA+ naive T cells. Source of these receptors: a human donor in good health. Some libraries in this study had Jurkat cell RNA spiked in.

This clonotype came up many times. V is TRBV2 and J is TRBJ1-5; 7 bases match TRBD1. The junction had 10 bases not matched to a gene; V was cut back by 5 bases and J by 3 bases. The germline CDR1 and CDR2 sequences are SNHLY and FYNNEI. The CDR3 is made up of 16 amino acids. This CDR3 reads CASSPPSGGLNQPQHF. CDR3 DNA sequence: TGTGCCAGCAGTCCGCCCTCAGGGGGACTCAATCAGCCCCAGCATTTT.

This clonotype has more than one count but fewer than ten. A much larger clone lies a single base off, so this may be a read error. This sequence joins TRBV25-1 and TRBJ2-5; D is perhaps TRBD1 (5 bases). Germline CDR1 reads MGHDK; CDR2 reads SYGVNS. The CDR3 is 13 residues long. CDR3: CASTGWGQGTQYF. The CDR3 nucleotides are TGTGCCAGCACCGGTTGGGGCCAAGGGACCCAGTACTTC.

Here the CDR3 reads CASSLTGSPEAFF. The CDR3 bases are TGTGCCAGCAGCTTGACAGGGAGCCCTGAAGCTTTCTTT. The V and J genes are TRBV6-2 or TRBV6-3 and TRBJ1-1; 7 bases fit TRBD1. Germline-derived CDR1 and CDR2 are MNHEY and SVGEGT. There are 13 residues in the CDR3. V lost 6 bases, J lost 6 bases, and 7 bases stayed unmatched.

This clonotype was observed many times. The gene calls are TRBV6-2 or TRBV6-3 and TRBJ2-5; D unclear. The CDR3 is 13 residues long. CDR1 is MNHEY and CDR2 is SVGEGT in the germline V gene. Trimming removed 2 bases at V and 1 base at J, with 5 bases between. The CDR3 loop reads CASSYNSQETQYF. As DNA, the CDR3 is TGTGCCAGCAGTTACAACTCCCAAGAGACCCAGTACTTC.

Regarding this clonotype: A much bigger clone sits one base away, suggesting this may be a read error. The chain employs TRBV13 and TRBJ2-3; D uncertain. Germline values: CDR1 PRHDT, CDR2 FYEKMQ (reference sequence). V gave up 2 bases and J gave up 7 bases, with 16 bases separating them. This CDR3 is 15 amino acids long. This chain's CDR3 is CASSLLVDRQNTQYF. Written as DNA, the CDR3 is TGTGCCAGCAGCTTACTGGTGGACCGCCAAAATACGCAGTATTTT.

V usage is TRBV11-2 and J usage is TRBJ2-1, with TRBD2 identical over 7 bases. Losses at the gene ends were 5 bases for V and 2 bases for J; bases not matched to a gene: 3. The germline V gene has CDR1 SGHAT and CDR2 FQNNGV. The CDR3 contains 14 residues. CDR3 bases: TGTGCCAGCAGCGCGACTAGCACCTACAATGAGCAGTTCTTC. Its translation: CASSATSTYNEQFF.

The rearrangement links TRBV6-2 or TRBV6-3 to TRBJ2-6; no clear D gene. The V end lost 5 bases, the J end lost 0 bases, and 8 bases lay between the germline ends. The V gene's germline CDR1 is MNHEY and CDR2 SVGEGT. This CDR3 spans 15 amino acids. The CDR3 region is CASSKPDSGANVLTF. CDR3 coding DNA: TGTGCCAGCAGTAAACCAGACTCTGGGGCCAACGTCCTGACTTTC.

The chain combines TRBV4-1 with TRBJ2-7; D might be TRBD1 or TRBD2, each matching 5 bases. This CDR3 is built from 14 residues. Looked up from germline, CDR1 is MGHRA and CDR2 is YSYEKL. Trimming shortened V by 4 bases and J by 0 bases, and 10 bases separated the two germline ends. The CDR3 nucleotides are TGCGCCAGCAGCCCAAGGGACGGCTCCTACGAGCAGTACTTC. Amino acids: CASSPRDGSYEQYF.

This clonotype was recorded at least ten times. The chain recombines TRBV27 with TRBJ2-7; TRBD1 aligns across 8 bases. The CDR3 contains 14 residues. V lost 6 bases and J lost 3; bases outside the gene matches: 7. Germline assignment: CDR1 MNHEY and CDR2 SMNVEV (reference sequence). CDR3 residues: CASRRTGNVYEQYF. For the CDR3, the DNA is TGTGCCAGCAGAAGGACAGGGAATGTCTACGAGCAGTACTTC.

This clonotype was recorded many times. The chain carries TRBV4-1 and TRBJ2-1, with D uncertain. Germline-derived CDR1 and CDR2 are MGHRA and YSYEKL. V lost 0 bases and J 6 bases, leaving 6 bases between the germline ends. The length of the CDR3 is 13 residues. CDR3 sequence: CASSQDLGNEQFF. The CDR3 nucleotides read TGCGCCAGCAGCCAAGATTTGGGCAATGAGCAGTTCTTC.

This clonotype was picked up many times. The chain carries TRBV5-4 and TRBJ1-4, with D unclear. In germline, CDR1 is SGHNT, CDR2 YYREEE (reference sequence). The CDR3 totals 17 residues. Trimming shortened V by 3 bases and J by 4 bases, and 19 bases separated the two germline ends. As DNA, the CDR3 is TGTGCCAGCAGCTCCCCGCCGAGAGGGAAGGGTAATGAAAAACTGTTTTTT. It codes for CASSSPPRGKGNEKLFF.

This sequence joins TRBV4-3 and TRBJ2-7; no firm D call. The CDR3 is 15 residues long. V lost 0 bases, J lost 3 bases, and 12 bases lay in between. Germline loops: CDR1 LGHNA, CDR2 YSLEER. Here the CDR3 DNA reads TGCGCCAGCAGCCAAGATGCCGACTCCGTCTACGAGCAGTACTTC. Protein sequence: CASSQDADSVYEQYF.

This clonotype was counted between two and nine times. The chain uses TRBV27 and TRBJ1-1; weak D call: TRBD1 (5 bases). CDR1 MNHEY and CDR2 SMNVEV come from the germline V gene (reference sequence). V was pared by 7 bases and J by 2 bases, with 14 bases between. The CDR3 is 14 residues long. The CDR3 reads CASKLREINTEAFF. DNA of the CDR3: TGTGCCAGCAAGCTCAGGGAAATAAACACTGAAGCTTTCTTT.

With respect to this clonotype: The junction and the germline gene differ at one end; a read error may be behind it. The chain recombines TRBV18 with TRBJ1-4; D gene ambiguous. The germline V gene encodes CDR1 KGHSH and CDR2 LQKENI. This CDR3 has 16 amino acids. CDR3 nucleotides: TGTGCCAGCTCACCAAGTCTCTTGGAGGCGAATGAAAAACTGTATTTT. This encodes CASSPSLLEANEKLYF.

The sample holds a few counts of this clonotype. CDR3 sequence reads: CASSPLRPATNEKLFF. DNA of the CDR3: TGTGCCAGCAGTCCGCTACGACCAGCAACTAATGAAAAACTGTTTTTT. The chain carries TRBV27 and TRBJ1-4; no reliable D call. Germline CDR1 MNHEY, CDR2 SMNVEV (reference sequence). The CDR3 totals 16 residues. The V end lost 5 bases, the J end lost 0 bases, and 13 bases lay between the germline ends.

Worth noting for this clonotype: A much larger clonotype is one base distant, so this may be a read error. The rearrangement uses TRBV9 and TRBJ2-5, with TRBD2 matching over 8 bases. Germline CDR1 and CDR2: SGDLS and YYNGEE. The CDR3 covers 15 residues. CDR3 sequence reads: CASSVLAGGQGTQYF. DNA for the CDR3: TGTGCCAGCAGCGTACTGGCGGGAGGCCAAGGGACCCAGTACTTC.

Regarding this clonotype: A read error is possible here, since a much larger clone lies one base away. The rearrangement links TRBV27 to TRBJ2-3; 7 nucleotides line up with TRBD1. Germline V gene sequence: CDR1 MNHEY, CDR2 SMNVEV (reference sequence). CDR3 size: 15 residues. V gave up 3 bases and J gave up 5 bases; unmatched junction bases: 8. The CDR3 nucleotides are TGTGCCAGCAGTTTTGGACAGGTGGCTGTAGATACGCAGTATTTT. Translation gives CASSFGQVAVDTQYF.

CDR3 bases: TGTGCCAGCAGTGCCCCCCCCCGGACCACGAACACCGGGGAGCTGTTTTTT. Translating it yields CASSAPPRTTNTGELFF. The genes are TRBV6-4 and TRBJ2-2; unclear D gene. Per germline, CDR1 MRHNA and CDR2 SNTAGT. V was shortened by 4 bases and J by 0 bases, with 15 bases between the two germline ends. The CDR3 covers 17 residues.

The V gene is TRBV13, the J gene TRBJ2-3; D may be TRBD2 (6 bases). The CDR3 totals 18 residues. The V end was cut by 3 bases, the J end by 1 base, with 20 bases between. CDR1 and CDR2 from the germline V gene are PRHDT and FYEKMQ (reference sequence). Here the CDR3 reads CASSLRGVRTIRTDTQYF. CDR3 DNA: TGTGCCAGCAGCTTGCGGGGCGTGAGGACCATTCGCACAGATACGCAGTATTTT.

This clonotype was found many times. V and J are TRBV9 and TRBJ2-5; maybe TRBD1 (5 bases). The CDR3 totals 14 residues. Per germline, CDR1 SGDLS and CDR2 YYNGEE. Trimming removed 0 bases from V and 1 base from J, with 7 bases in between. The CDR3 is CASSVGGTQETQYF. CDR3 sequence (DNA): TGTGCCAGCAGCGTAGGGGGCACCCAAGAGACCCAGTACTTC.

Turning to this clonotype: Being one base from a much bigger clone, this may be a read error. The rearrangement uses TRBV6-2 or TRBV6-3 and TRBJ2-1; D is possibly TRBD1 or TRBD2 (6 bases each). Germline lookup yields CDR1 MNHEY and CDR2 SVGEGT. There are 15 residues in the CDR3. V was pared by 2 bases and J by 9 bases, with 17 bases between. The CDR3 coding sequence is TGTGCCAGCAGTTACCCAGGGAGAGGGGGGCGTGAGCAGTTCTTC. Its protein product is CASSYPGRGGREQFF.

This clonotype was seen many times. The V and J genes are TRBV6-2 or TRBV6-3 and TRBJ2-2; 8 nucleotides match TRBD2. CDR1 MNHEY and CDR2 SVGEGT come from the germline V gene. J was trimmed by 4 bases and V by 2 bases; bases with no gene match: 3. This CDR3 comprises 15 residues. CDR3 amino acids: CASSYPLAGTGELFF. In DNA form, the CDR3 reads TGTGCCAGCAGTTACCCCCTAGCGGGCACCGGGGAGCTGTTTTTT.

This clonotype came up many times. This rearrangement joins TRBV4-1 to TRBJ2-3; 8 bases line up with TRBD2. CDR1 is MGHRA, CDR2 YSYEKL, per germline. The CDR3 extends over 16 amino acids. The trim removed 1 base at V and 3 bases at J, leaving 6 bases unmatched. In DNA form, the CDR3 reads TGCGCCAGCAGCCAAGGTAGCGGGGTCGGGACAGATACGCAGTATTTT. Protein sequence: CASSQGSGVGTDTQYF.

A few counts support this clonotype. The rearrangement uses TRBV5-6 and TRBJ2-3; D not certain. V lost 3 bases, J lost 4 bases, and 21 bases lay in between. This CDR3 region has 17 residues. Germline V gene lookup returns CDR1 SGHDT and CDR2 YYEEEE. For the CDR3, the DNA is TGTGCCAGCAGCTCGTATAACGGTCTCGGGCGCCCAGATACGCAGTATTTT. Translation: CASSSYNGLGRPDTQYF.

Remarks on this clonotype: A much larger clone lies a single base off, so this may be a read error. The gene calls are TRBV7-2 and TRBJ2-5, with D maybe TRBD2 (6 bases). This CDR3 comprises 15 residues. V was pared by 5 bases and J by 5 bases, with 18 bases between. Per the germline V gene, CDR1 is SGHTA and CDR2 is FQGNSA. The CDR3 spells CASSAVEGWRETQYF. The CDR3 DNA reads TGTGCCAGCAGCGCGGTGGAGGGTTGGAGGGAGACCCAGTACTTC. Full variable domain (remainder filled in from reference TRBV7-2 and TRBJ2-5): GAGVSQSPSNKVTEKGKDVELRCDPISGHTALYWYRQSLGQGLEFLIYFQGNSAPDKSGLPSDRFSAERTGGSVSTLTIQRTQQEDSAVYLCASSAVEGWRETQYFGPGTRLLVL.

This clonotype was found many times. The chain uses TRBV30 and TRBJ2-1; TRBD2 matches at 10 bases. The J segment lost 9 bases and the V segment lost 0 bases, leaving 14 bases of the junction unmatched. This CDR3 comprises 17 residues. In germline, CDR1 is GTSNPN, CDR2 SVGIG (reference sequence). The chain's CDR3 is CAWSVLAGERPLAEQFF. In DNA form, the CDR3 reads TGTGCCTGGAGTGTCCTAGCGGGAGAAAGGCCCCTGGCTGAGCAGTTCTTC.

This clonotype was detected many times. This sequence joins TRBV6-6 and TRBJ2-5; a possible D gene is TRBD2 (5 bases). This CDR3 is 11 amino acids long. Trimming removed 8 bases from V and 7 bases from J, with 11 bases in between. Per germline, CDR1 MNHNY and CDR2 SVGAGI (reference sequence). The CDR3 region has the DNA TGTGCCAGCTGGGCCGAGGGGACCCAGTACTTC. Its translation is CASWAEGTQYF.

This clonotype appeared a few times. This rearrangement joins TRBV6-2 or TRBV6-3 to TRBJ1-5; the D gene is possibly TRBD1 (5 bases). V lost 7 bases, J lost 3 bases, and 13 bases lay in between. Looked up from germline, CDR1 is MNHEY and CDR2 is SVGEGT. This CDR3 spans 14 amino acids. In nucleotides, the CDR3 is TGTGCCAGCACCCTGACAGCGACCAATCAGCCCCAGCATTTT. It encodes CASTLTATNQPQHF.

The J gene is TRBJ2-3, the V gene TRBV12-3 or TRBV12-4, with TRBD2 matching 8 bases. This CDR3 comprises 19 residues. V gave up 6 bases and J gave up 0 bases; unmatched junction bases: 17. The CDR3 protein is CASRPRPAGDITSTDTQYF. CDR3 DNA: TGTGCCAGCAGGCCACGGCCAGCGGGGGATATAACTAGCACAGATACGCAGTATTTT.

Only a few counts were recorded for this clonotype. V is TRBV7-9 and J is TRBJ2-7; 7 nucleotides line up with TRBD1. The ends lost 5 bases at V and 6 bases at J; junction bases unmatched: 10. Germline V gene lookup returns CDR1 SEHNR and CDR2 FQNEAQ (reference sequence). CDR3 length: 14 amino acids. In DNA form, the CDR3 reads TGTGCCAGCAGCCCAGAAACGACAGGGCGCGAGCAGTACTTC. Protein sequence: CASSPETTGREQYF.